Sequencing of this T cell receptor (beta chain) was carried out in a study of PD-L1 blockade in urothelial cancer. About the study: Study patients had been treated with 0 to 3 previous chemotherapy regimens. Researchers looked at the blood 3 weeks (second dose) and 6 weeks after treatment began.

Only in-frame clones appear in the TCRdb table, and some are missing; sequencing was by immunoSEQ multiplex PCR. The repertoire has about 44,000 clones, approximately 78% of them found once; the top ten carry under 4%. Individual patients had between 1 and 8 samples, taken pretreatment and on-treatment. Germline V gene sequence: CDR1 SGHRS, CDR2 YFSETQ. The length of the CDR3 is 14 residues. Unmatched junction bases numbered 7, after V lost 5 bases and J lost 3 bases. The sample was PBMCs, taken around atezolizumab (anti-PD-L1) treatment. This chain joins TRBV5-1 and TRBJ1-1, with 7 bases fitting TRBD1. The TCR comes from a man in his sixties or seventies with urothelial cancer. For the CDR3, the DNA is TGCGCCAGCAGGACTGACAGGGCGGACACTGAAGCTTTCTTT. This gives the protein CASRTDRADTEAFF.